The next 30 T cell receptor beta chains were all read from a single sample in a study of blood T cell repertoires in COVID-19. Profiling relied on immunoSEQ multiplex PCR, and the TCRdb table lists in-frame clones only, not all of them. The sample includes about 230,000 clones, about nine tenths of them seen just once. Sequenced: peripheral blood. Receptors were obtained from a man in his fifties with COVID-19, enrolled during active disease.

The chain is built from TRBV20-1 and TRBJ2-3; D is perhaps TRBD2 (6 bases). The CDR3 covers 13 residues. Germline assignment: CDR1 DFQATT and CDR2 SNEGSKA (reference sequence). The V end was cut by 3 bases, the J end by 6 bases, with 13 bases between. Here the CDR3 reads CSASGGAPDTQYF. CDR3 nucleotides: TGCAGTGCTAGTGGCGGGGCCCCCGATACGCAGTATTTT.

The chain recombines TRBV18 with TRBJ1-1; 9 bases match TRBD1. CDR3 length: 16 residues. Trimming cost V 5 bases and J 6 bases; bases outside gene matches: 13. Germline V CDR1 and CDR2: KGHSH, LQKENI. The CDR3 loop is CASSASPGQGASEAFF. In DNA, the CDR3 is TGTGCCAGCTCAGCATCGCCGGGACAGGGAGCTTCTGAAGCTTTCTTT.

V is TRBV24-1 and J is TRBJ2-7, with a weak D call TRBD2 (6 bases). Trimming stripped 4 bases from V and 0 bases from J, with 21 bases between. This CDR3 spans 18 amino acids. Germline CDR1 reads KGHDR; CDR2 reads SFDVKD. The DNA of the CDR3 is TGTGCCACCAGTGACCGACCCCGCGGGGCAGCTATCTCCTACGAGCAGTACTTC. Translation: CATSDRPRGAAISYEQYF.

The chain uses TRBV6-1 and TRBJ1-2, with a weak D call TRBD1 (6 bases). The V end lost 3 bases, the J end lost 4 bases, and 15 bases lay between the germline ends. This CDR3 is built from 15 residues. Germline assignment: CDR1 MNHNS and CDR2 SASEGT. CDR3 sequence: CASSDGGRGGYGYTF. The CDR3, as DNA: TGTGCCAGCAGTGACGGGGGGCGGGGAGGCTATGGCTACACCTTC.

This clone came up a few times. The chain has TRBV6-5 and TRBJ1-1; 8 bases map to TRBD1. This CDR3 is 14 amino acids long. In germline, CDR1 is MNHEY, CDR2 SVGAGI. Trimming at V came to 7 bases and at J to 1 base, leaving 5 bases not matched to a gene. The CDR3 reads CASTLQGENTEAFF. The CDR3 DNA follows: TGTGCCAGCACTCTACAGGGGGAGAACACTGAAGCTTTCTTT.

J is TRBJ2-7 and V is TRBV13; 8 positions match TRBD2. In germline, CDR1 is PRHDT, CDR2 FYEKMQ (reference sequence). The CDR3 length is 13 residues. V shed 5 bases, J shed 3 bases, and the junction held 3 bases outside the gene matches. This CDR3 reads CASSGSGSYEQYF. CDR3 sequence (DNA): TGTGCCAGCAGCGGGAGCGGGAGCTACGAGCAGTACTTC.

The rearrangement joins TRBV7-9 to TRBJ2-7; 10 bases are a match to TRBD2. Germline CDR1 reads SEHNR; CDR2 reads FQNEAQ (reference sequence). Germline trimming cut 5 bases from V and 2 bases from J; bases unmatched to any gene: 18. The length of the CDR3 is 19 residues. The CDR3 protein is CASSHWGDRTSGNTYEQYF. The CDR3 coding sequence is TGTGCCAGCAGCCACTGGGGGGACAGGACTAGCGGAAACACCTACGAGCAGTACTTC. The whole variable domain, filled in from reference TRBV7-9 and TRBJ2-7, reads DTGVSQNPRHKITKRGQNVTFRCDPISEHNRLYWYRQTLGQGPEFLTYFQNEAQLEKSRLLSDRFSAERPKGSFSTLEIQRTEQGDSAMYLCASSHWGDRTSGNTYEQYFGPGTRLTVT.

The V call is TRBV10-2, the J call TRBJ2-1, with 8 bases lining up with TRBD1. CDR1 WSHSY and CDR2 SAAADI come from the germline V gene. The CDR3 is made up of 13 amino acids. Trimming took 6 bases from V and 7 from J; bases not matched to a gene: 5. The CDR3 nucleotides are TGCGCCAGCAGCGGACAGGGTTGGAATGAGCAGTTCTTC. The encoded protein is CASSGQGWNEQFF.

The CDR3 DNA reads TGTGCCAGTAGTCCCCGAGGGGAGGGTGAGGAGCCCCAGCATTTT. It codes for CASSPRGEGEEPQHF. The rearrangement uses TRBV19 and TRBJ1-5; weak D call: TRBD1 (5 bases). Germline V CDR1 and CDR2: LNHDA, SQIVND (reference sequence). The ends were cut back, 5 bases at V and 8 bases at J, with 19 bases in the middle. The CDR3 extends over 15 amino acids.

To note about this clone: Other DNA sequences from this sample encode an identical CDR3 as well. This chain links TRBV5-4 with TRBJ2-3; D remains ambiguous. Germline lookup yields CDR1 SGHNT and CDR2 YYREEE (reference sequence). The V and J ends lost 0 bases and 5 bases respectively, with 7 bases between them. This CDR3 region has 13 residues. The CDR3 region has the DNA TGTGCCAGCAGCTTGGCCGGTGGAGATACGCAGTATTTT. Translated: CASSLAGGDTQYF.

The CDR3 protein is CASSPNPSSGNTIYF. The DNA of the CDR3 is TGTGCCAGCAGTCCGAACCCGAGCTCTGGAAACACCATATATTTT. This chain connects TRBV6-6 to TRBJ1-3; D remains unclear. In germline, CDR1 is MNHNY, CDR2 SVGAGI (reference sequence). Between the trimmed V and J ends, which lost 5 bases and 0 bases, there was a span of 11 bases. The CDR3 loop spans 15 amino acids.

This rearrangement joins TRBV20-1 to TRBJ2-1; D remains ambiguous. Trimming took off 4 bases at V and 6 bases at J, with 4 bases between the two ends. This CDR3 spans 10 amino acids. From germline, CDR1 is DFQATT and CDR2 SNEGSKA (reference sequence). This CDR3 reads CSATGNEQFF. CDR3 coding DNA: TGCAGTGCTACCGGCAATGAGCAGTTCTTC.

The genes are TRBV11-2 and TRBJ2-5; 7 positions match TRBD1. This CDR3 region has 15 residues. J gave up 5 bases and V 5 bases, and 11 bases lay outside the gene matches. The germline CDR1 and CDR2 sequences are SGHAT and FQNNGV. The CDR3 reads CASSPRGSAGETQYF. DNA for the CDR3: TGTGCCAGCAGCCCCAGGGGGTCAGCCGGGGAGACCCAGTACTTC.

This clone was observed a single time. This chain links TRBV28 with TRBJ1-3; TRBD1 matches 11 bases. This CDR3 spans 16 amino acids. CDR1 and CDR2 (germline): MDHEN, SYDVKM. V lost 6 bases, J lost 0 bases, and 4 bases stayed unmatched. The CDR3 here is CASSRDRGNSGNTIYF. The CDR3, as DNA: TGTGCCAGCAGCAGGGACAGGGGGAACTCTGGAAACACCATATATTTT.

DNA for the CDR3: TGTGCCAGCAGTCTCCGGACAGCCCCCACACCCACAGATACGCAGTATTTT. It encodes CASSLRTAPTPTDTQYF. The genes are TRBV6-2 or TRBV6-3 and TRBJ2-3; D possibly corresponds to TRBD1 (6 bases). CDR3 length: 17 amino acids. V was pared by 5 bases and J by 2 bases, with 20 bases between. From germline, CDR1 is MNHEY and CDR2 SVGEGT.

This sequence joins TRBV5-1 and TRBJ1-1, with D maybe TRBD1 (6 bases). The CDR3 is 14 residues long. V lost 4 bases, J lost 0 bases, and 10 bases lay in between. Germline CDR1 SGHRS, CDR2 YFSETQ. The CDR3 protein is CASSPGQMNTEAFF. The CDR3 DNA is TGCGCCAGCAGCCCCGGACAGATGAACACTGAAGCTTTCTTT.

This clone was counted a single time. This chain joins TRBV7-9 and TRBJ2-3, with D perhaps TRBD2 (6 bases). Trimming took 1 base from V and 5 from J, leaving 13 bases between them. Germline CDR1 reads SEHNR; CDR2 reads FQNEAQ (reference sequence). The CDR3 consists of 15 residues. The CDR3 DNA reads TGTGCCAGCAGCTTAGATGACGGGAGAGGAGATACGCAGTATTTT. Amino acids: CASSLDDGRGDTQYF.

The chain employs TRBV25-1 and TRBJ1-4; 11 nucleotides align to TRBD1. Trimming cost V 5 bases and J 8 bases; bases outside gene matches: 7. The CDR3 is 15 amino acids. Germline assignment: CDR1 MGHDK and CDR2 SYGVNS. The CDR3 here is CASSRGQGVWEKLFF. CDR3 nucleotides: TGTGCCAGCAGTCGGGGACAGGGGGTTTGGGAAAAACTGTTTTTT.

This chain uses TRBV5-6 with TRBJ1-5; a possible D gene is TRBD1 (6 bases). CDR1 and CDR2 from the germline V gene are SGHDT and YYEEEE. The V end lost 3 bases, the J end lost 1 base, and 11 bases lay between the germline ends. The CDR3 length is 15 residues. The DNA of the CDR3 is TGTGCCAGCAGCTCCAGGGGAGGGAGCAATCAGCCCCAGCATTTT. Translated: CASSSRGGSNQPQHF.

This chain uses TRBV19 with TRBJ1-1; D may be TRBD1 (6 bases). The ends were cut back, 3 bases at V and 7 bases at J, with 9 bases in the middle. CDR3 length: 12 amino acids. CDR1 LNHDA and CDR2 SQIVND come from the germline V gene (reference sequence). The CDR3 is CASSIGQNEAFF. Written as DNA, the CDR3 is TGTGCCAGTAGTATCGGACAGAATGAAGCTTTCTTT. The full variable domain, completed using reference TRBV19 and TRBJ1-1, is DGGITQSPKYLFRKEGQNVTLSCEQNLNHDAMYWYRQDPGQGLRLIYYSQIVNDFQKGDIAEGYSVSREKKESFPLTVTSAQKNPTAFYLCASSIGQNEAFFGQGTRLTVV.

V is TRBV2 and J is TRBJ1-3; D unresolved. This CDR3 spans 14 amino acids. Trimming stripped 3 bases from V and 1 base from J, with 7 bases between. The germline V gene encodes CDR1 SNHLY and CDR2 FYNNEI. In DNA form, the CDR3 reads TGTGCCAGCAGTGACAGGATTTCTGGAAACACCATATATTTT. This encodes CASSDRISGNTIYF. Together with reference TRBV2 and TRBJ1-3, the CDR3 gives the full variable domain: EPEVTQTPSHQVTQMGQEVILRCVPISNHLYFYWYRQILGQKVEFLVSFYNNEISEKSEIFDDQFSVERPDGSNFTLKIRSTKLEDSAMYFCASSDRISGNTIYFGEGSWLTVV.

This sequence joins TRBV24-1 and TRBJ1-2, with D possibly being TRBD1 (5 bases). V was cut by 4 bases and J by 0 bases, with 14 bases left in between. This CDR3 region has 16 residues. The germline CDR1 and CDR2 sequences are KGHDR and SFDVKD. CDR3 nucleotide sequence: TGTGCCACCAGTGACCCGGGGGAGGAAACTAACTATGGCTACACCTTC. Residues: CATSDPGEETNYGYTF.

The V gene is TRBV5-4, the J gene TRBJ1-1, with TRBD1 identical over 8 bases. With 5 bases clipped from V and 1 base from J, the junction kept 7 bases outside the gene matches. Germline-derived CDR1 and CDR2 are SGHNT and YYREEE (reference sequence). This CDR3 contains 15 residues. The CDR3 DNA sequence: TGTGCCAGCAGACGATCAGGGGGCGCGAACACTGAAGCTTTCTTT. Residues: CASRRSGGANTEAFF.

This clone was found once. The chain employs TRBV30 and TRBJ2-3; 7 nucleotides align to TRBD2. V lost 3 bases and J lost 5; bases outside the gene matches: 8. CDR1 and CDR2 from the germline V gene are GTSNPN and SVGIG (reference sequence). The CDR3 extends over 14 amino acids. The CDR3, as DNA: TGTGCCTGGAGGGAGGCGGGAGTGTTAGATACGCAGTATTTT. Amino acid sequence: CAWREAGVLDTQYF.

In this sample, this clone turned up once. CDR3 loop: CASSFGKTQGALEQYF. In nucleotides, the CDR3 is TGTGCCAGCAGTTTCGGCAAAACACAGGGGGCACTTGAGCAGTACTTC. The chain is built from TRBV6-5 and TRBJ2-7; 9 bases are a match to TRBD1. Unmatched junction bases numbered 14, after V lost 4 bases and J lost 7 bases. In germline, CDR1 is MNHEY, CDR2 SVGAGI. The CDR3 runs to 16 residues.

The chain joins TRBV2 to TRBJ2-3, with D possibly matching TRBD1 (6 bases). CDR3 length equals 14 residues. The ends were cut back, 7 bases at V and 0 bases at J, with 11 bases in the middle. Germline CDR1 and CDR2: SNHLY and FYNNEI. Here the CDR3 reads CASMGTTSTDTQYF. The CDR3 bases are TGTGCCAGCATGGGGACAACTAGCACAGATACGCAGTATTTT.

The CDR3 region is CASRRQTNTEAFF. The CDR3 DNA sequence: TGTGCCAGTAGAAGACAGACGAACACTGAAGCTTTCTTT. V is TRBV19 and J is TRBJ1-1; D may be TRBD1 (5 bases). The CDR3 is 13 amino acids. Trimming shortened V by 6 bases and J by 1 base, and 9 bases separated the two germline ends. Germline-derived CDR1 and CDR2 are LNHDA and SQIVND (reference sequence).

This chain uses TRBV6-5 with TRBJ2-7; tentatively, D is TRBD2 (5 bases). Germline V gene sequence: CDR1 MNHEY, CDR2 SVGAGI. With 6 bases removed from V and 10 bases from J, the gap between germline ends came to 19 bases. The CDR3 covers 13 residues. CDR3 nucleotides: TGTGCCAGCAGCCCCGGGATCCAGACTCAACAGTACTTC. This encodes CASSPGIQTQQYF.

In this sample, this clone turned up once. CDR3 loop: CASSRQTPGLAVYNEQFF. The CDR3 DNA follows: TGTGCCAGCAGCCGACAAACCCCGGGACTAGCGGTTTACAATGAGCAGTTCTTC. The rearrangement uses TRBV4-2 and TRBJ2-1, with 11 bases matching TRBD2. This CDR3 is built from 18 residues. The germline V gene has CDR1 LGHNA and CDR2 YNFKEQ. The junction had 12 bases not matched to a gene; V was cut back by 4 bases and J by 4 bases.

This CDR3 reads CAWSAWGQFSGNTIYF. CDR3 DNA sequence: TGTGCCTGGAGTGCCTGGGGACAGTTCTCTGGAAACACCATATATTTT. The chain is built from TRBV30 and TRBJ1-3; TRBD1 matches 7 bases. Germline values: CDR1 GTSNPN, CDR2 SVGIG (reference sequence). The CDR3 is made up of 16 amino acids. After removal of 1 base from V and 0 bases from J, the junction contained 6 bases not matched to a gene.